This T cell receptor beta chain was captured by sequencing in a study of blood T cells in healthy people across ages. The study's findings and limits: Diversity of TCR beta correlated strongly with naive T cell percentage.

It was with a sample-barcoded 5' primer and a J-beta primer mix that a second PCR of roughly 7 to 12 cycles was run. Unique molecular identifiers of 12 random nucleotides labeled each cDNA. TCRdb re-derived calls from the 5' RACE reads in MiXCR, one entry per CDR3 protein. Here the sample spans over 950,000 distinct CDR3 sequences, 35% to 40% being singletons. V was shortened by 3 bases and J by 2 bases, with 10 bases between the two germline ends. Looked up from germline, CDR1 is ENHRY and CDR2 is SYGVKD. The CDR3 has 14 amino acids. In regard to this clonotype: Its antigen is currently unknown.

The sequenced sample consisted of blood. This sequence joins TRBV10-3 and TRBJ2-5, with D perhaps TRBD2 (5 bases). The source of this sequence is a young man in good health. The CDR3 sequence is CAISESGRQETQYF. The CDR3 nucleotides read TGTGCCATCAGTGAATCGGGGAGACAAGAGACCCAGTACTTC.